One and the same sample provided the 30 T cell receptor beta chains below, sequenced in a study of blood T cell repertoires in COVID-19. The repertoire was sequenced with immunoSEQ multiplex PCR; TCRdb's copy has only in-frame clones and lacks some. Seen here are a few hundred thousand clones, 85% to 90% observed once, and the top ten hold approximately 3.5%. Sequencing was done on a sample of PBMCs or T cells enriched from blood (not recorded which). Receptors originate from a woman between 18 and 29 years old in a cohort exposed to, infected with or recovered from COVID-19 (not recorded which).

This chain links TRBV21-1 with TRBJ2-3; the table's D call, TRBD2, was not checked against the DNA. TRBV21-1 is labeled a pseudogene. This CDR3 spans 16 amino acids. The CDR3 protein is CASSGRGGGGGDTQYF. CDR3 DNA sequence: TGTGCCAGCAGCGGGCGGGGGGGCGGAGGAGGGGATACGCAGTATTTT.

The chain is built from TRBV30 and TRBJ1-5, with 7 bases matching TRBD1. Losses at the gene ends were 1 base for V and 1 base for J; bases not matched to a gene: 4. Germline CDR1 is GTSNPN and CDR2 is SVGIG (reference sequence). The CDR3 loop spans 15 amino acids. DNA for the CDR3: TGTGCCTGGAGTGGGGGACAGTTGAGCAATCAGCCCCAGCATTTT. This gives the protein CAWSGGQLSNQPQHF.

CDR3 sequence (DNA): TGCGCCAGCAGTGAGTTTAGCGGGGGGGCGGGAGATACGCAGTATTTT. The encoded protein is CASSEFSGGAGDTQYF. This sequence joins TRBV10-2 and TRBJ2-3; 11 bases fit TRBD2. The length of the CDR3 is 16 residues. After removal of 1 base from V and 5 bases from J, the junction contained 5 bases not matched to a gene. The germline gives CDR1 WSHSY, CDR2 SAAADI.

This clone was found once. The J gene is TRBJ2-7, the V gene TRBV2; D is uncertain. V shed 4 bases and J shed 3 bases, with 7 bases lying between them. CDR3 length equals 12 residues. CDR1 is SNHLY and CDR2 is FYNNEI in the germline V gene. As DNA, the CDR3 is TGTGCCAGCAGTGCCCAGATCTACGAGCAGTACTTC. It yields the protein CASSAQIYEQYF.

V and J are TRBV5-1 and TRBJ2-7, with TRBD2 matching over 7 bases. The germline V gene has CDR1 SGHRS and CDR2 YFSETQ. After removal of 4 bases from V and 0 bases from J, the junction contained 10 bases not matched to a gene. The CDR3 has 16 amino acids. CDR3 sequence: CASSPVRGGPSYEQYF. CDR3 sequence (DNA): TGCGCCAGCAGCCCCGTGAGGGGAGGGCCCTCCTACGAGCAGTACTTC.

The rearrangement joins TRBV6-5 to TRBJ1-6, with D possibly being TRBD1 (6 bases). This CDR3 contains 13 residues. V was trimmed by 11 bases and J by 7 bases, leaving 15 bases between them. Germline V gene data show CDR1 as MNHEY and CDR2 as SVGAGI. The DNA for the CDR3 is TGTGCCTCTAGGGACATCGAAAATTCACCCCTCCACTTT. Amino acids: CASRDIENSPLHF.

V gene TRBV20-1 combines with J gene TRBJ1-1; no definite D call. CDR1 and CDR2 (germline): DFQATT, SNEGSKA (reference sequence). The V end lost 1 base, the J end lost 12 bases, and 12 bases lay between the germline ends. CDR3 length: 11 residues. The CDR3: CSARGRITTFF. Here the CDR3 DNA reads TGCAGTGCTAGAGGCCGAATCACTACTTTCTTT.

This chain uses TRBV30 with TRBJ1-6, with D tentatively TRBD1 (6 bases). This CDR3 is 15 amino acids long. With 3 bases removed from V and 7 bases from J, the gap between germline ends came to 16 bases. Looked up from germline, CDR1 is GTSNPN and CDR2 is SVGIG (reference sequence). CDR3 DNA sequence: TGTGCCTGGAGGAACCGGGACAACAGGAATTCACCCCTCCACTTT. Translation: CAWRNRDNRNSPLHF.

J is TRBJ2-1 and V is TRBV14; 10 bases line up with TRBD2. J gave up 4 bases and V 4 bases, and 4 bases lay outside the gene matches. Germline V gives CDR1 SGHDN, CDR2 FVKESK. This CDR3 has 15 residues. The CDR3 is CASSRPTSGYNEQFF. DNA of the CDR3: TGTGCCAGCAGCCGACCGACTAGCGGGTACAATGAGCAGTTCTTC. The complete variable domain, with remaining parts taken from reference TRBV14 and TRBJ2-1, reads EAGVTQFPSHSVIEKGQTVTLRCDPISGHDNLYWYRRVMGKEIKFLLHFVKESKQDESGMPNNRFLAERTGGTYSTLKVQPAELEDSGVYFCASSRPTSGYNEQFFGPGTRLTVL.

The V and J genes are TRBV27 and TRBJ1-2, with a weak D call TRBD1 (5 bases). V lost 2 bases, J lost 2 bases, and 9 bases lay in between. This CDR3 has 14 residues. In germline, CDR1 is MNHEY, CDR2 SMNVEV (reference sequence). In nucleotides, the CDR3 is TGTGCCAGCAGTTTAACTCGACAGAACTATGGCTACACCTTC. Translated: CASSLTRQNYGYTF.

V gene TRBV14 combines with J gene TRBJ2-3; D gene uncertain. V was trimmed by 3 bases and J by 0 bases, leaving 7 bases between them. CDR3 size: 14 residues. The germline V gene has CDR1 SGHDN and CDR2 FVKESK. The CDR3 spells CASSHGSSTDTQYF. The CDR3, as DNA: TGTGCCAGCAGCCACGGTTCTAGCACAGATACGCAGTATTTT.

The CDR3 DNA sequence: TGTGCCAGCTCACCATCGACAGGGGAGGGCTACACCTTC. Translated: CASSPSTGEGYTF. The chain is built from TRBV18 and TRBJ1-2; 8 bases agree with TRBD1. Germline CDR1 and CDR2: KGHSH and LQKENI. The CDR3 covers 13 residues. V trimming: 2 bases; J trimming: 8 bases; junction bases outside the gene matches: 4.

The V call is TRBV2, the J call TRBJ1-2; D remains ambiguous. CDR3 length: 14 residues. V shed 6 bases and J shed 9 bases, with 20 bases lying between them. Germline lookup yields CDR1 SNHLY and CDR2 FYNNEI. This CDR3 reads CASSPDPGGVSYTF. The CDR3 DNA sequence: TGTGCCAGCAGCCCCGACCCTGGCGGAGTTAGCTACACCTTC.

The DNA of the CDR3 is TGTGCCAGCAGCCAGGGATCCGGGACTAGCACGGCCGAGCAGTACTTC. Translated: CASSQGSGTSTAEQYF. J is TRBJ2-7 and V is TRBV4-2; TRBD2 matches 9 bases. J gave up 6 bases and V 3 bases, and 12 bases lay outside the gene matches. The germline CDR1 and CDR2 sequences are LGHNA and YNFKEQ. CDR3 length: 16 residues.

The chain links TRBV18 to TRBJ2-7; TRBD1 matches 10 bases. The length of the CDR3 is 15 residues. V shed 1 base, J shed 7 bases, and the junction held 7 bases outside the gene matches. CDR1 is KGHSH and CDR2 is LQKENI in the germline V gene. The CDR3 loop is CASSPQGTGVSEQYF. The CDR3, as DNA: TGTGCCAGCTCACCACAAGGGACAGGGGTCAGTGAGCAGTACTTC.

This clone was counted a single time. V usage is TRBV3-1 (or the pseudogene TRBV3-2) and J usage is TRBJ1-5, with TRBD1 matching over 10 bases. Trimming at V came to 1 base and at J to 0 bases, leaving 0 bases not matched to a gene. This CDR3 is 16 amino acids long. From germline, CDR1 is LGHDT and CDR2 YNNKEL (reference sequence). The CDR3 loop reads CASSQGTGGSNQPQHF. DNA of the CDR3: TGTGCCAGCAGCCAAGGGACAGGGGGTAGCAATCAGCCCCAGCATTTT.

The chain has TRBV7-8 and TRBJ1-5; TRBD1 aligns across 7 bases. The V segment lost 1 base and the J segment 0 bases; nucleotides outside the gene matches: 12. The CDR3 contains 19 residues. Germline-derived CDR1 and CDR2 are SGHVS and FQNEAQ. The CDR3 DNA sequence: TGTGCCAGCAGCTTAGTCCCACTCCGGGACAGATATAGCAATCAGCCCCAGCATTTT. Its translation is CASSLVPLRDRYSNQPQHF.

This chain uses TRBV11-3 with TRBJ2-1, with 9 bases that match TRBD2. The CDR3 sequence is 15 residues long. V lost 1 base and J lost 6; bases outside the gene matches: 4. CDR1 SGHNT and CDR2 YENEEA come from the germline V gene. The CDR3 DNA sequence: TGTGCCAGCAGCTTAGTTCGACTAGCGGTCAATGAGCAGTTCTTC. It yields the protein CASSLVRLAVNEQFF.

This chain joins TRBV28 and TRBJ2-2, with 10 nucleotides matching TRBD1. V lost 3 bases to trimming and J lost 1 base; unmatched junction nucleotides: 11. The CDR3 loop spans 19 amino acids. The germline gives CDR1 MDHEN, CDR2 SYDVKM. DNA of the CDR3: TGTGCCAGCAGTTTCTCGGGACAGGGGAGGGGAGAGAACACCGGGGAGCTGTTTTTT. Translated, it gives CASSFSGQGRGENTGELFF.

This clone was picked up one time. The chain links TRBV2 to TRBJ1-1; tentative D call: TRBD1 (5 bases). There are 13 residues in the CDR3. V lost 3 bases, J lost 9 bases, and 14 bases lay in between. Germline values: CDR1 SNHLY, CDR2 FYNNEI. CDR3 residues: CASSEGRGGKAFF. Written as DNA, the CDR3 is TGTGCCAGCAGTGAGGGTCGGGGGGGGAAAGCTTTCTTT.

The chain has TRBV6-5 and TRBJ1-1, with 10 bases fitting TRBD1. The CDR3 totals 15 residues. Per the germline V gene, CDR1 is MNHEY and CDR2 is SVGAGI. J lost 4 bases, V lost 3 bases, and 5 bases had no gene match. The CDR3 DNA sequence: TGTGCCAGCAGTTATACCGGGACAGGGGTCACTGAAGCTTTCTTT. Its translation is CASSYTGTGVTEAFF.

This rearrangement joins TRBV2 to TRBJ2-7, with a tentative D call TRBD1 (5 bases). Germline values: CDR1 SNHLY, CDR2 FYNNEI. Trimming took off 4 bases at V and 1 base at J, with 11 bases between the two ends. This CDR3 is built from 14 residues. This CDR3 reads CASSGGAKSYEQYF. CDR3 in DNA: TGTGCCAGCAGTGGTGGGGCCAAGTCCTACGAGCAGTACTTC.

CDR3 nucleotide sequence: TGTGCCAGCAGTACCCGACAGGCCCTCAACACTGAAGCTTTCTTT. Translation: CASSTRQALNTEAFF. The gene calls are TRBV27 and TRBJ1-1, with D possibly TRBD1 on 6 matching bases. V was clipped by 5 bases and J by 2 bases, with 15 bases between them. Germline values: CDR1 MNHEY, CDR2 SMNVEV (reference sequence). CDR3 length equals 15 residues.

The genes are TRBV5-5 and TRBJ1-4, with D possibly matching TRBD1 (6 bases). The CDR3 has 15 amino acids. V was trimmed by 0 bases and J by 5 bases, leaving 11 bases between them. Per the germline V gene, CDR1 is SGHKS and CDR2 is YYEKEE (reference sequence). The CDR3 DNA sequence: TGTGCCAGCAGCTTGGTAGACAGGCGGAATGAAAAACTGTTTTTT. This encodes CASSLVDRRNEKLFF. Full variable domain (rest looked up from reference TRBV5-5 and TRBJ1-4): DAGVTQSPTHLIKTRGQQVTLRCSPISGHKSVSWYQQVLGQGPQFIFQYYEKEERGRGNFPDRFSARQFPNYSSELNVNALLLGDSALYLCASSLVDRRNEKLFFGSGTQLSVL.

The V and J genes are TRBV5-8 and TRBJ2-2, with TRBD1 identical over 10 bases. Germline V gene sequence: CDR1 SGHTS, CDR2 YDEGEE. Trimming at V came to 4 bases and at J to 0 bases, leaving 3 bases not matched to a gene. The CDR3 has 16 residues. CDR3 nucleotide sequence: TGTGCCAGCAGCGTGACAGGGGGCGCGAACACCGGGGAGCTGTTTTTT. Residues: CASSVTGGANTGELFF.

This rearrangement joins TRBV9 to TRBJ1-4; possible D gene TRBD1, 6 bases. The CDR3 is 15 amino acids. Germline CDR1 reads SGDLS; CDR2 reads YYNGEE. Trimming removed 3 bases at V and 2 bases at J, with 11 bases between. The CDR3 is CASSAHRATNEKLFF. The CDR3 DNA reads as TGTGCCAGCAGCGCCCACAGGGCGACTAATGAAAAACTGTTTTTT. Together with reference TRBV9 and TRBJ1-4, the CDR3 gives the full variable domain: DSGVTQTPKHLITATGQRVTLRCSPRSGDLSVYWYQQSLDQGLQFLIQYYNGEERAKGNILERFSAQQFPDLHSELNLSSLELGDSALYFCASSAHRATNEKLFFGSGTQLSVL.

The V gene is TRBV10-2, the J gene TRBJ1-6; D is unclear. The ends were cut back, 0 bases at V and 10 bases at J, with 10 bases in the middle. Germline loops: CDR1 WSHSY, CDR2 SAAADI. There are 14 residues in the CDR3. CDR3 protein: CASSESSEGSPLHF. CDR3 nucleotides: TGCGCCAGCAGTGAGTCCTCGGAGGGATCACCCCTCCACTTT.

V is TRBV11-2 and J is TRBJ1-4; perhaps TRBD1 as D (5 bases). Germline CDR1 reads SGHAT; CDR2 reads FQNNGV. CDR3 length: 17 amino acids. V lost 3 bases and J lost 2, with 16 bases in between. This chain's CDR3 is CASSFAVGGFTNEKLFF. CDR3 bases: TGTGCCAGCAGCTTCGCCGTTGGGGGGTTCACTAATGAAAAACTGTTTTTT.

The CDR3 loop is CASSLGQELYGYTF. In DNA form, the CDR3 reads TGCGCCAGCAGCTTGGGACAGGAACTTTATGGCTACACCTTC. The chain combines TRBV5-1 with TRBJ1-2, with TRBD1 as a possible D gene (6 bases). Deletions cut 0 bases from V and 5 bases from J, with 11 bases between. Germline V gene data show CDR1 as SGHRS and CDR2 as YFSETQ. The CDR3 is 14 residues long.

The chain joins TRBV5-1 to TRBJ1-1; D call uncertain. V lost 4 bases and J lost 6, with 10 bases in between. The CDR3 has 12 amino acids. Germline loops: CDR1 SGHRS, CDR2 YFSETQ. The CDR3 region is CASSPRGSEAFF. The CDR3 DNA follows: TGCGCCAGCAGCCCCCGAGGTTCTGAAGCTTTCTTT. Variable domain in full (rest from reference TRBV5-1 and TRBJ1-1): KAGVTQTPRYLIKTRGQQVTLSCSPISGHRSVSWYQQTPGQGLQFLFEYFSETQRNKGNFPGRFSGRQFSNSRSEMNVSTLELGDSALYLCASSPRGSEAFFGQGTRLTVV.